This T cell receptor beta chain is drawn from a study of T cell responses to AZD1222 COVID-19 vaccine. General study points: White British donors predominated, females outnumbered males, and clonal diversity was possibly underestimated. Baseline testing showed seropositivity in only a handful of AZD1222 recipients.

In germline, CDR1 is SEHNR, CDR2 FQNEAQ (reference sequence). V trimming: 1 base; J trimming: 6 bases; junction bases outside the gene matches: 5. This CDR3 has 14 amino acids. In the case of this clone: Its antigen is currently unknown.

The repertoire was sequenced with immunoSEQ multiplex PCR; TCRdb's copy has only in-frame clones and lacks some. Of approximately 68,000 clones in the sample, 80% to 90% were seen once. The chain has TRBV7-9 and TRBJ2-7, with 8 bases matching TRBD1. The sample here was peripheral blood, taken on day 0 of AZD1222 vaccination. The TCR originated in an adult in good health. CDR3 DNA sequence: TGTGCCAGCAGCTTAGGAGTAGACAGGGGCGAGCAGTACTTC. It encodes CASSLGVDRGEQYF. Complete variable domain (other parts from reference TRBV7-9 and TRBJ2-7): DTGVSQNPRHKITKRGQNVTFRCDPISEHNRLYWYRQTLGQGPEFLTYFQNEAQLEKSRLLSDRFSAERPKGSFSTLEIQRTEQGDSAMYLCASSLGVDRGEQYFGPGTRLTVT.